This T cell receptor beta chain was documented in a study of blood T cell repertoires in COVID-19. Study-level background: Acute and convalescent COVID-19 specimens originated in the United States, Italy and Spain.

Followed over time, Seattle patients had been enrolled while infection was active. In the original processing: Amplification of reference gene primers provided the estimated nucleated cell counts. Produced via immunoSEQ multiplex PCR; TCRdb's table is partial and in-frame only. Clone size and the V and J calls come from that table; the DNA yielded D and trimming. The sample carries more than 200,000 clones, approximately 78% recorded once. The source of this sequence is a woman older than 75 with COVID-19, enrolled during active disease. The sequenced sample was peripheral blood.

The CDR3 bases are TGTGCCAGCAGGTCCTACAGGGAGATCTACGAGCAGTACTTC. This encodes CASRSYREIYEQYF. The chain couples TRBV6-5 to TRBJ2-7, with a tentative D call TRBD1 (6 bases). The CDR3 length is 14 residues. V shed 6 bases and J shed 3 bases, with 15 bases lying between them. Germline loops: CDR1 MNHEY, CDR2 SVGAGI.